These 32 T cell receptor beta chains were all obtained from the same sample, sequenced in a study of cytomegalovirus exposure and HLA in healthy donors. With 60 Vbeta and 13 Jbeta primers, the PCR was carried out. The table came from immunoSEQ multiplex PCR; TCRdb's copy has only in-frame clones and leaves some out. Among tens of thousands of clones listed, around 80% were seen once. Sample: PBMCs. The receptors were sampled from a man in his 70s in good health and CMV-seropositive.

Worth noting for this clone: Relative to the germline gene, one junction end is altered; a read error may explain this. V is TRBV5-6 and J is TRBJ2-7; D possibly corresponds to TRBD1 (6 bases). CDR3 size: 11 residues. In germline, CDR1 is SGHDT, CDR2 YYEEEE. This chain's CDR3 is CASSSQGAKDF. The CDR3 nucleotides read TGTGCCAGCAGCTCACAGGGAGCCAAGGACTTC.

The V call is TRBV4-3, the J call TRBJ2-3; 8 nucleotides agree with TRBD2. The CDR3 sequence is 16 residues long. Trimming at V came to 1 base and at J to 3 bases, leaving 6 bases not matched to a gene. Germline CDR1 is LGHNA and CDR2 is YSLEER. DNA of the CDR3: TGCGCCAGCAGCCAAGTCGGGAGGGGGAAGACAGATACGCAGTATTTT. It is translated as CASSQVGRGKTDTQYF.

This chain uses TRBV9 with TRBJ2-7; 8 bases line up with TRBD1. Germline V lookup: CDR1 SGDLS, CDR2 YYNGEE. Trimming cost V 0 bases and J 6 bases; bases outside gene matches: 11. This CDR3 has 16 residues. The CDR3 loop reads CASSVAAQDRASEQYF. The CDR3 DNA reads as TGTGCCAGCAGCGTAGCGGCGCAGGACAGGGCATCCGAGCAGTACTTC.

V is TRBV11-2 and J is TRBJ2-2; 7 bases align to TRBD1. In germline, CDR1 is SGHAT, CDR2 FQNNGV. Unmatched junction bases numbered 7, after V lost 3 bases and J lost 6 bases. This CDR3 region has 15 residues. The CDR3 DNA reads TGTGCCAGCAGCTTGACAGGGTCATGGGCCGGGGAGCTGTTTTTT. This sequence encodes CASSLTGSWAGELFF.

The CDR3 loop is CSVEQGATDTQYF. CDR3 DNA sequence: TGCAGCGTTGAACAGGGGGCAACAGATACGCAGTATTTT. The rearrangement joins TRBV29-1 to TRBJ2-3, with 8 positions matching TRBD1. Germline V gene lookup returns CDR1 SQVTM and CDR2 ANQGSEA. Trimming took 2 bases from V and 3 from J; bases not matched to a gene: 1. CDR3 length: 13 residues.

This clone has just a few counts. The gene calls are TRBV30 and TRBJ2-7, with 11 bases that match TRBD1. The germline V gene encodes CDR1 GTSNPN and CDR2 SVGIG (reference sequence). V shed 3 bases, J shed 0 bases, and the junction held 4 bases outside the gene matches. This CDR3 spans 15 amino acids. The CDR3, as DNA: TGTGCCTGGAGCCCCGGGACAGGGGGCTCCTACGAGCAGTACTTC. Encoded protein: CAWSPGTGGSYEQYF.

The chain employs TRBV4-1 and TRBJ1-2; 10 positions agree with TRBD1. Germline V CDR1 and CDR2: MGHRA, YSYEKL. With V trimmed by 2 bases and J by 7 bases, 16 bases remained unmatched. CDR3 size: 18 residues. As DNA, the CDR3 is TGCGCCAGCAGCCAATACGACAGGGGGCGAAATTGGGGGTCTGGCTACACCTTC. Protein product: CASSQYDRGRNWGSGYTF.

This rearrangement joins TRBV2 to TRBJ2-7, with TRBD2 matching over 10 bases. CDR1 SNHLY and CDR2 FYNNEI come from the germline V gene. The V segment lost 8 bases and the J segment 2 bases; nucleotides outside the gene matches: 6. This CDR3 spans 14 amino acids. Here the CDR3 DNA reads TGTGCCAGCGGGTCTAGCGGGAGTCCCTACGAGCAGTACTTC. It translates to CASGSSGSPYEQYF. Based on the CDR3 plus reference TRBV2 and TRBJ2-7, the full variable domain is EPEVTQTPSHQVTQMGQEVILRCVPISNHLYFYWYRQILGQKVEFLVSFYNNEISEKSEIFDDQFSVERPDGSNFTLKIRSTKLEDSAMYFCASGSSGSPYEQYFGPGTRLTVT.

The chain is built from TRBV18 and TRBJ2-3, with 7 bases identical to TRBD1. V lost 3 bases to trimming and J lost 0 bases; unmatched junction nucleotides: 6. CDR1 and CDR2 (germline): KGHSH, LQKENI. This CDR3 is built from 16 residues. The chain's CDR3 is CASSPVGTASTDTQYF. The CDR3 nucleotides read TGTGCCAGCTCACCGGTAGGGACAGCAAGCACAGATACGCAGTATTTT.

CDR3 DNA: TGTGCCAGCAGCGTAGTGGAGGGAACTGAAGCTTTCTTT. The encoded protein is CASSVVEGTEAFF. The chain is built from TRBV9 and TRBJ1-1; D not certain. This CDR3 is built from 13 residues. Germline V gene data show CDR1 as SGDLS and CDR2 as YYNGEE. V lost 0 bases and J lost 5, with 8 bases in between.

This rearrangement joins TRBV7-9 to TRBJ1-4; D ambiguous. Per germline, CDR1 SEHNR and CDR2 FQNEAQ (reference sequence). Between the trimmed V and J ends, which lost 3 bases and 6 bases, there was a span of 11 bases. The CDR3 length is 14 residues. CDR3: CASSLSINHEKLFF. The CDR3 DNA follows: TGTGCCAGCAGCTTGAGTATTAACCATGAAAAACTGTTTTTT.

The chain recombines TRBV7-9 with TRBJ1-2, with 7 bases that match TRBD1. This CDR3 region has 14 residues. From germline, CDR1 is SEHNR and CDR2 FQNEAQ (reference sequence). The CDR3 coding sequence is TGTACCGGACAGGTGCCCCAGTCGTACTATGGCTACACCTTC. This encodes CTGQVPQSYYGYTF.

CDR3 in amino acids: CSATGLAKNIQYF. CDR3 DNA sequence: TGCAGCGCAACAGGTCTAGCCAAAAACATTCAGTACTTC. The rearrangement joins TRBV29-1 to TRBJ2-4; D is possibly TRBD1 (5 bases). The CDR3 spans 13 residues. V was pared by 7 bases and J by 0 bases, with 10 bases between. Germline V lookup: CDR1 SQVTM, CDR2 ANQGSEA.

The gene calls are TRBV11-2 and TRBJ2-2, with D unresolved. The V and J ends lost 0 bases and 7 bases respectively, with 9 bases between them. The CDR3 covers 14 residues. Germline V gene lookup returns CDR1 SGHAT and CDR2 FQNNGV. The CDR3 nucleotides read TGTGCCAGCAGCTTAGATCGGGTCAGCGGGGAGCTGTTTTTT. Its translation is CASSLDRVSGELFF.

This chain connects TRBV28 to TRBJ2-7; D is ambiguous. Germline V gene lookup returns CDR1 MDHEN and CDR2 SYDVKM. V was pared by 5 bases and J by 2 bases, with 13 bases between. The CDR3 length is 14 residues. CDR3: CASSLGSSPYEQYF. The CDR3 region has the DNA TGTGCCAGCAGTCTAGGATCTTCTCCCTACGAGCAGTACTTC.

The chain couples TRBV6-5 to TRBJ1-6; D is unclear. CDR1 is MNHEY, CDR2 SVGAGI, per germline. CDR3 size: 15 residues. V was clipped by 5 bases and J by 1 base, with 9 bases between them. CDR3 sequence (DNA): TGTGCCAGCAGTGGCGCGGGATCCTATAATTCACCCCTCCACTTT. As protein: CASSGAGSYNSPLHF.

For the CDR3, the DNA is TGTGCCAGCAGTGACGTTCGGGGGGCCGAAGAGACCCAGTACTTC. Protein product: CASSDVRGAEETQYF. This rearrangement joins TRBV2 to TRBJ2-5, with TRBD2 as a possible D gene (7 bases). Germline CDR1 and CDR2: SNHLY and FYNNEI. The CDR3 spans 15 residues. With 3 bases removed from V and 3 bases from J, the gap between germline ends came to 14 bases.

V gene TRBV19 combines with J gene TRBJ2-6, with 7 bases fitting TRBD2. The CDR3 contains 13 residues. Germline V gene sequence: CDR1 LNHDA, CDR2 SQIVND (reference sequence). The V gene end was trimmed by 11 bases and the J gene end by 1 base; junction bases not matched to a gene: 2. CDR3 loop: CAGGDSGANVLTF. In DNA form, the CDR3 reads TGTGCCGGGGGGGATTCTGGGGCCAACGTCCTGACTTTC.

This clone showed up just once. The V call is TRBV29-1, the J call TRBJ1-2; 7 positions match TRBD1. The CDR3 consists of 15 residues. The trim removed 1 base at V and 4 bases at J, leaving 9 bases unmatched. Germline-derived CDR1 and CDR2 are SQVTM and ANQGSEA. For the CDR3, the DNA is TGCAGCGTTGAAGGGGAAGGGGGCTTTTTCTATGGCTACACCTTC. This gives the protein CSVEGEGGFFYGYTF. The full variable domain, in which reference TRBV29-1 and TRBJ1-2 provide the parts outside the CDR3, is SAVISQKPSRDICQRGTSLTIQCQVDSQVTMMFWYRQQPGQSLTLIATANQGSEATYESGFVIDKFPISRPNLTFSTLTVSNMSPEDSSIYLCSVEGEGGFFYGYTFGSGTRLTVV.

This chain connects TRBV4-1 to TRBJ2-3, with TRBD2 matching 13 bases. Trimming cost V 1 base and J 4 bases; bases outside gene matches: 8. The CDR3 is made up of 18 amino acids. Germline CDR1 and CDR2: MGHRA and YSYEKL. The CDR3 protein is CASSQGAGTSGVPDTQYF. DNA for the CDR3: TGCGCCAGCAGCCAAGGAGCGGGGACTAGCGGGGTCCCAGATACGCAGTATTTT.

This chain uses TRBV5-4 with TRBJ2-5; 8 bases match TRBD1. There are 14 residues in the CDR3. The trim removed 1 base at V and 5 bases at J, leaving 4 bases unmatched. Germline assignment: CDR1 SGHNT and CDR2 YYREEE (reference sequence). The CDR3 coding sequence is TGTGCCAGCAGCTTGAACAGGGGGAGGGAGACCCAGTACTTC. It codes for CASSLNRGRETQYF.

CDR3 nucleotides: TGTGCCAGCAGCTCGAGCGGAGATACGCAGTATTTT. Translated, it gives CASSSSGDTQYF. This sequence joins TRBV5-6 and TRBJ2-3; D may be TRBD2 (5 bases). Germline V gene data show CDR1 as SGHDT and CDR2 as YYEEEE. The CDR3 runs 12 residues. The V end was cut by 3 bases, the J end by 5 bases, with 7 bases between.

The chain's CDR3 is CASSRRDSNQETQYF. CDR3 coding DNA: TGTGCCAGCAGCCGCCGGGACTCCAACCAAGAGACCCAGTACTTC. This chain connects TRBV7-2 to TRBJ2-5; the D gene is possibly TRBD2 (6 bases). The V end lost 5 bases, the J end lost 0 bases, and 13 bases lay between the germline ends. This CDR3 is 15 amino acids long. Germline values: CDR1 SGHTA, CDR2 FQGNSA.

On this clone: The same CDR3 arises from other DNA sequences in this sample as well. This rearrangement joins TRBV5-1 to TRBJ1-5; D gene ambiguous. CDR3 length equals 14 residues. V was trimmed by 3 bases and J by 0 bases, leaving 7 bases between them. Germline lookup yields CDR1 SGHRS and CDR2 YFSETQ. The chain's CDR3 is CASSWGDSNQPQHF. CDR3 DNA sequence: TGCGCCAGCAGCTGGGGAGATAGCAATCAGCCCCAGCATTTT.

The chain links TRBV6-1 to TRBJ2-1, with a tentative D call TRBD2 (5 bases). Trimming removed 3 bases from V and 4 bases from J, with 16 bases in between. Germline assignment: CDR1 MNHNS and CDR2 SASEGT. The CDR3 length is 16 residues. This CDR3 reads CASSDPDSPGYNEQFF. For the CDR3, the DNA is TGTGCCAGCAGTGACCCGGACTCTCCTGGGTACAATGAGCAGTTCTTC.

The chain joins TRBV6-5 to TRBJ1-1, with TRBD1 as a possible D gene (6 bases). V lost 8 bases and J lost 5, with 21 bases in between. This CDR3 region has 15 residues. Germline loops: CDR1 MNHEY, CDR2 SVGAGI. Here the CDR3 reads CASETGGAAKTEAFF. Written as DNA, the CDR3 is TGTGCCAGCGAAACCGGGGGGGCTGCGAAGACTGAAGCTTTCTTT.

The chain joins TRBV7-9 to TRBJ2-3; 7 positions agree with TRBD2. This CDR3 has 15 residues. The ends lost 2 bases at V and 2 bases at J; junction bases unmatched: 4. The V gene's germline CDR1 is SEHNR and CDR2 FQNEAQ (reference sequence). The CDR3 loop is CASSLLLANTDTQYF. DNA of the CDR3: TGTGCCAGCAGCTTACTACTAGCGAACACAGATACGCAGTATTTT.

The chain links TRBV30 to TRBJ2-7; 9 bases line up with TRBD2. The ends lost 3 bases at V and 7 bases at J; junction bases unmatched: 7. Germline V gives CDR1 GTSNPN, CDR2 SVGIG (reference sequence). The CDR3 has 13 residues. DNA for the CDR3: TGTGCCTGGAGAAAGCGGGGGGCTCGAGAGCAGTACTTC. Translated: CAWRKRGAREQYF.

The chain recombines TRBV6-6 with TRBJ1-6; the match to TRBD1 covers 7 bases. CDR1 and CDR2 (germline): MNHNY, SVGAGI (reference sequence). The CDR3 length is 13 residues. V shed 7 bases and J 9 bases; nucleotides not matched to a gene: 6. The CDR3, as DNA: TGTGCCAGCACTGACAGGGACCTTTCACCCCTCCACTTT. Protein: CASTDRDLSPLHF.

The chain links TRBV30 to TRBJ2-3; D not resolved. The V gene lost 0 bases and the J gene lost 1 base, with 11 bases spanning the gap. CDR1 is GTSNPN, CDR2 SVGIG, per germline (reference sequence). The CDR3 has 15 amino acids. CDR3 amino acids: CAWSVRVGGTDTQYF. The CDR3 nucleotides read TGTGCCTGGAGTGTACGGGTCGGAGGCACAGATACGCAGTATTTT. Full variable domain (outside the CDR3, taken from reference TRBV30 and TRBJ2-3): SQTIHQWPATLVQPVGSPLSLECTVEGTSNPNLYWYRQAAGRGLQLLFYSVGIGQISSEVPQNLSASRPQDRQFILSSKKLLLSDSGFYLCAWSVRVGGTDTQYFGPGTRLTVL.

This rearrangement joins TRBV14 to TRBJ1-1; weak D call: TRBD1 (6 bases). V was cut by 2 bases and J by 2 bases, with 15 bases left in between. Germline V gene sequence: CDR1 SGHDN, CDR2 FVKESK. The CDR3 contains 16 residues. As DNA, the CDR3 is TGTGCCAGCAGCCAATCGTACAAACAGGGAAACACTGAAGCTTTCTTT. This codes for CASSQSYKQGNTEAFF.

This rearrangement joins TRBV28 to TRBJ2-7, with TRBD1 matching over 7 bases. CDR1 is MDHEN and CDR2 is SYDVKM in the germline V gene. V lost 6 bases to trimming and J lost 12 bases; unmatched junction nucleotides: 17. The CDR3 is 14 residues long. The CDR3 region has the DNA TGTGCCAGCAGCTTTTCCGATCTCAGACAGGGACCGTACTTC. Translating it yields CASSFSDLRQGPYF.